These T cell receptor beta chains were read from a single sample in a study of CD8+ T cells in alopecia areata. Assay used: immunoSEQ multiplex PCR; TCRdb lists only in-frame clones, some missing. Among fewer than 100,000 clones, roughly two fifths were seen once, and the ten largest hold 0.6% to 0.85%. The source material was CD4+ T cells sorted from blood. The receptors here all came from a human donor with alopecia areata. Each CDR3 is given with its conserved first and last residue. A D gene is named only where the DNA matches it firmly. Where a row states a size, it is once, few, many or the class of an expanded clone; other rows omit it.

v_gene: TRBV7-2
j_gene: TRBJ1-2
abundance: .
d_gene: .
CDR3nt: TGTGCCAGCAGCTTAGCGAGGACAGCTGGCTACACCTTC
CDR3aa: CASSLARTAGYTF

v_gene: TRBV10-2
j_gene: TRBJ2-7
abundance: .
d_gene: .
CDR3nt: TGCGCCAGCAGTGACACAGCCTACGAGCAGTACTTC
CDR3aa: CASSDTAYEQYF

v_gene: TRBV6-5
j_gene: TRBJ1-2
abundance: .
d_gene: .
CDR3nt: TGTGCCAGCAGTTACTCGACTCTGGGAAACTATGGCTACACCTTC
CDR3aa: CASSYSTLGNYGYTF

v_gene: TRBV29-1
j_gene: TRBJ2-7
abundance: .
d_gene: .
CDR3nt: TGCAGCGCGGACGTGAGCTCCTACGAGCAGTACTTC
CDR3aa: CSADVSSYEQYF

v_gene: TRBV29-1
j_gene: TRBJ2-7
abundance: .
d_gene: .
CDR3nt: TGCAGCGTTGAAATCGGCCGAGGGATTAGCGAGCAGTACTTC
CDR3aa: CSVEIGRGISEQYF

v_gene: TRBV7-6
j_gene: TRBJ1-1
abundance: once
d_gene: .
CDR3nt: TGTGCCAGCAGCTTACCTAGAGAGACGACTGAAGCTTTCTTT
CDR3aa: CASSLPRETTEAFF

v_gene: TRBV11-3
j_gene: TRBJ2-7
abundance: .
d_gene: .
CDR3nt: TGTGCCAGCAGCTTAGAATCTGGCAGGAACGCCTACGAGCAGTACTTC
CDR3aa: CASSLESGRNAYEQYF

v_gene: TRBV5-1
j_gene: TRBJ1-2
abundance: .
d_gene: .
CDR3nt: TGCGCCAGCAGCTTGAATAACTATGGCTACACCTTC
CDR3aa: CASSLNNYGYTF

v_gene: TRBV29-1
j_gene: TRBJ2-5
abundance: .
d_gene: .
CDR3nt: TGCAGCGTTGAACTGAGGCCCGAGGTCCAAGAGACCCAGTACTTC
CDR3aa: CSVELRPEVQETQYF

v_gene: TRBV29-1
j_gene: TRBJ2-5
abundance: .
d_gene: .
CDR3nt: TGCAGCGTTGACTCTGGGAGGACCCAGTACTTC
CDR3aa: CSVDSGRTQYF

v_gene: TRBV29-1
j_gene: TRBJ2-7
abundance: .
d_gene: TRBD2
CDR3nt: TGCAGCGTGGGAGGACTAGCGGGAGTCTACGAGCAGTACTTC
CDR3aa: CSVGGLAGVYEQYF

v_gene: TRBV30
j_gene: TRBJ2-4
abundance: .
d_gene: TRBD1
CDR3nt: TGTGCCTGGAGTCGTTTGGGACAGGTTCAGTACTTC
CDR3aa: CAWSRLGQVQYF

v_gene: TRBV29-1
j_gene: TRBJ2-5
abundance: .
d_gene: .
CDR3nt: TGCAGCGGTGACCCGGGCGAGACCCAGTACTTC
CDR3aa: CSGDPGETQYF

v_gene: TRBV20-1
j_gene: TRBJ2-4
abundance: few
d_gene: .
CDR3nt: TGCAGTGCTTCTCAGAGGGGGGCGACGTACTTC
CDR3aa: CSASQRGATYF

v_gene: TRBV7-2
j_gene: TRBJ1-5
abundance: .
d_gene: .
CDR3nt: TGTGCCAGCAGCTTCGGGGTTAACAATCAGCCCCAGCATTTT
CDR3aa: CASSFGVNNQPQHF

v_gene: TRBV28
j_gene: TRBJ2-7
abundance: few
d_gene: .
CDR3nt: TGTGCCAGCAGTTCGCCGTTCCCCTACGAGCAGTACTTC
CDR3aa: CASSSPFPYEQYF

v_gene: TRBV5-1
j_gene: TRBJ2-3
abundance: .
d_gene: TRBD2
CDR3nt: TGCGCCAGCAGCTTGGTTGTGGCTAGCGGTTCCACAGATACGCAGTATTTT
CDR3aa: CASSLVVASGSTDTQYF

v_gene: TRBV28
j_gene: TRBJ1-5
abundance: medium-sized
d_gene: .
CDR3nt: TGTGCCAGCATTCGGCAAAGGGGTCAGCCCCAGCATTTT
CDR3aa: CASIRQRGQPQHF

v_gene: TRBV2
j_gene: TRBJ2-5
abundance: .
d_gene: .
CDR3nt: TGTGCCAGCAGTGCACAGATACAAGAGACCCAGTACTTC
CDR3aa: CASSAQIQETQYF

v_gene: TRBV11-2
j_gene: TRBJ2-5
abundance: .
d_gene: TRBD2
CDR3nt: TGTGCCAGCAGCCAGACTCTAGCGGCTAAAGAGACCCAGTACTTC
CDR3aa: CASSQTLAAKETQYF

v_gene: TRBV23-1
j_gene: TRBJ2-5
abundance: once
d_gene: .
CDR3nt: TGCGCCAGCAGTCTGACGTCGAAAGAGACCCAGTACTTC
CDR3aa: CASSLTSKETQYF

v_gene: TRBV5-1
j_gene: TRBJ2-7
abundance: .
d_gene: TRBD2
CDR3nt: TGCGCCAGCAGACCGGGACTAGCGGGACCAGACGAGCAGTACTTC
CDR3aa: CASRPGLAGPDEQYF

v_gene: TRBV29-1
j_gene: TRBJ2-5
abundance: few
d_gene: TRBD2
CDR3nt: TGCAGCGCGGACCAAGCGGGAGTTTTCGGAGAGACCCAGTACTTC
CDR3aa: CSADQAGVFGETQYF

v_gene: TRBV30
j_gene: TRBJ2-5
abundance: .
d_gene: TRBD2
CDR3nt: TGTGCCTGGAGTGTGGGAGCGGGAGTTAGGGAGACCCAGTACTTC
CDR3aa: CAWSVGAGVRETQYF

v_gene: TRBV28
j_gene: TRBJ2-5
abundance: .
d_gene: TRBD1
CDR3nt: TGTGCCAGCGGCTATTACAGGGGGCCAGAGACCCAGTACTTC
CDR3aa: CASGYYRGPETQYF

v_gene: TRBV11-2
j_gene: TRBJ2-3
abundance: .
d_gene: .
CDR3nt: TGTGCCAGCAGCTTAGTGATCGGGCATACGCAGTATTTT
CDR3aa: CASSLVIGHTQYF

v_gene: TRBV29-1
j_gene: TRBJ2-7
abundance: .
d_gene: .
CDR3nt: TGCAGCGTTACAGTACCTGGCTACGAGCAGTACTTC
CDR3aa: CSVTVPGYEQYF

v_gene: TRBV29-1
j_gene: TRBJ2-3
abundance: few
d_gene: TRBD1
CDR3nt: TGCAGCGTTGAAGGGACAGGGCCAGATACGCAGTATTTT
CDR3aa: CSVEGTGPDTQYF

v_gene: TRBV5-4
j_gene: TRBJ2-3
abundance: .
d_gene: .
CDR3nt: TGTGCCAGCAGCTTGGGGGGAGATACGCAGTATTTT
CDR3aa: CASSLGGDTQYF

v_gene: TRBV30
j_gene: TRBJ1-1
abundance: .
d_gene: .
CDR3nt: TGTGCCTGGAGGGACCGAGCGAACACTGAAGCTTTCTTT
CDR3aa: CAWRDRANTEAFF

v_gene: TRBV6-5
j_gene: TRBJ2-7
abundance: few
d_gene: .
CDR3nt: TGTGCCAGCAGCTCCCCGGGGCGATCCTACGAGCAGTACTTC
CDR3aa: CASSSPGRSYEQYF

v_gene: TRBV28
j_gene: TRBJ2-7
abundance: few
d_gene: TRBD2
CDR3nt: TGTGCCAGCATGCGACTAGCGGGACGGGGCGAGCAGTACTTC
CDR3aa: CASMRLAGRGEQYF

v_gene: TRBV23-1
j_gene: TRBJ2-7
abundance: .
d_gene: .
CDR3nt: TGCGCCAGCAGTCAATCGGGGCAGCTCGAGCAGTACTTC
CDR3aa: CASSQSGQLEQYF

v_gene: TRBV29-1
j_gene: TRBJ1-1
abundance: few
d_gene: TRBD1
CDR3nt: TGCAGCGTTGACGGGACAGGGGGCGCAAACACTGAAGCTTTCTTT
CDR3aa: CSVDGTGGANTEAFF

v_gene: TRBV29-1
j_gene: TRBJ2-1
abundance: .
d_gene: TRBD2
CDR3nt: TGCAGCGTTGAGAGCGGGGACAATGAGCAGTTCTTC
CDR3aa: CSVESGDNEQFF

v_gene: TRBV29-1
j_gene: TRBJ2-7
abundance: few
d_gene: TRBD2
CDR3nt: TGCAGCGTTGACGGGGGGACCTACGAGCAGTACTTC
CDR3aa: CSVDGGTYEQYF

v_gene: TRBV29-1
j_gene: TRBJ1-1
abundance: .
d_gene: TRBD1
CDR3nt: TGCAGCGTTCTGGACAGGGGGCCCAGGAACACTGAAGCTTTCTTT
CDR3aa: CSVLDRGPRNTEAFF

v_gene: TRBV30
j_gene: TRBJ2-5
abundance: few
d_gene: .
CDR3nt: TGTGCCTGGAACCCCGGGGGTAACCACATGGAGACCCAGTACTTC
CDR3aa: CAWNPGGNHMETQYF

v_gene: TRBV6-4
j_gene: TRBJ2-1
abundance: few
d_gene: .
CDR3nt: TGTGCCAGCAGCCGGCGGGGCTCAGCCTACAATGAGCAGTTCTTC
CDR3aa: CASSRRGSAYNEQFF

v_gene: TRBV28
j_gene: TRBJ1-4
abundance: few
d_gene: TRBD1
CDR3nt: TGTGCCAGCAGTTTAGGGACAGGGGTTGAAAAACTGTTTTTT
CDR3aa: CASSLGTGVEKLFF

v_gene: TRBV30
j_gene: TRBJ1-2
abundance: .
d_gene: .
CDR3nt: TGTGCCTGGAGCGAACCCCCTAACTATGGCTACACCTTC
CDR3aa: CAWSEPPNYGYTF

v_gene: TRBV2
j_gene: TRBJ2-1
abundance: .
d_gene: .
CDR3nt: TGTGCCAGCAGTACCCCGGGGGCCGAACGCGCGTTCTTC
CDR3aa: CASSTPGAERAFF

v_gene: TRBV7-2
j_gene: TRBJ2-3
abundance: few
d_gene: .
CDR3nt: TGTGCCAGCAGCTCCAGACAGAGGGATACGCAGTATTTT
CDR3aa: CASSSRQRDTQYF

v_gene: TRBV18
j_gene: TRBJ1-1
abundance: .
d_gene: .
CDR3nt: TGTGCCAGCTCACCACTAGATGCAGCTATGAACACTGAAGCTTTCTTT
CDR3aa: CASSPLDAAMNTEAFF